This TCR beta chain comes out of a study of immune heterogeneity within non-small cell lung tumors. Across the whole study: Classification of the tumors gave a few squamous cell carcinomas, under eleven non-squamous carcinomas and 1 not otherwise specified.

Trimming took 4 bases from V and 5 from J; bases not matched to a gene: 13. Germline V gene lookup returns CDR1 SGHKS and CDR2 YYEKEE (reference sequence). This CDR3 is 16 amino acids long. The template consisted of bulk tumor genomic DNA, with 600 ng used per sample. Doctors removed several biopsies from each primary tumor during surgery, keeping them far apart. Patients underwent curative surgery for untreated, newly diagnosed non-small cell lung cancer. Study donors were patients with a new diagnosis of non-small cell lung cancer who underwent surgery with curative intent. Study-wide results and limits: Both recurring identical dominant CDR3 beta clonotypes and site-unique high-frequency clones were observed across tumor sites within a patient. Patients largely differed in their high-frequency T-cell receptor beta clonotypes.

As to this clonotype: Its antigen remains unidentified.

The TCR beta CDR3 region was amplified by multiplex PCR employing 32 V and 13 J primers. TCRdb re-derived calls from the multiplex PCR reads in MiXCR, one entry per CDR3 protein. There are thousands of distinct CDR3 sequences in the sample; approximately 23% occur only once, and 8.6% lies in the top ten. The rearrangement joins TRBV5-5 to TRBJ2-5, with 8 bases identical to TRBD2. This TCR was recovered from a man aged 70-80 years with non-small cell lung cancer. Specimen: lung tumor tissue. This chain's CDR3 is CASSPRVLAGSETQYF. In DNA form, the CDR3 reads TGTGCCAGCAGCCCTAGGGTCCTAGCGGGCTCTGAGACCCAGTACTTC.